This TCR beta chain emerged from a study of blood T cell repertoires in COVID-19. Overall study: The United States, Italy and Spain supplied acute and convalescent COVID-19 samples. The cDNA or gDNA used as material had been derived from T cells, B-cell-depleted T cells, or PBMCs.

How the authors handled the data: It was from reference gene primer amplification that nucleated cell counts were estimated. Using immunoSEQ multiplex PCR, the repertoire was profiled, and TCRdb retains in-frame clones only, with some absent. V and J calls and clone size are as listed in that table; D and trimming were resolved from the DNA. The sample holds 250,000 to 350,000 clones, around 87% seen once. With 2 bases removed from V and 6 bases from J, the gap between germline ends came to 12 bases. The CDR3 length is 14 residues. Germline assignment: CDR1 SGDLS and CDR2 YYNGEE. The chain is built from TRBV9 and TRBJ2-1; D is unclear. The specimen was peripheral blood. This receptor was taken from a woman aged 45-60 years who had recovered from COVID-19. CDR3 in amino acids: CASSVSLGVNEQFF. In DNA, the CDR3 is TGTGCCAGCAGCGTTAGCTTAGGCGTCAATGAGCAGTTCTTC.